This T cell receptor beta chain came from a study of blood T cells in healthy people across ages (dated by TCRdb to between 2014 and 2017). Background for the entire study: In model experiments, template switching captured roughly one uniquely barcoded TCR beta cDNA molecule for every two T cells. Donors were grouped into four age groups: young (average approximately 15 years), middle-aged (roughly 38), aged (over 55) and long-lived (around 82). Using deep sequencing normalized with unique cDNA molecular identifiers, the study measured how TCR beta repertoire diversity changes with age. For two donors (one aged 18 to 29 and one aged 80 or older), the study analyzed two additional independent replicas of 1 million unique cDNA reads from the same blood draw. What the work shows at the level of the full study, not this receptor alone: Observed TCR beta diversity per million T cells fell roughly linearly with age, and a significant reduction was already apparent by age about 38. Donor CMV infection status was unknown, potentially confounding age-related changes in expanded clonotypes. Estimates of total diversity based on one million sequenced T cells were regarded as lower bounds and as underestimates. A strong correlation was found between observed TCR beta diversity and the percentage of naive T cells measured by flow cytometry. The long-lived group showed more naive CD4+ T cells, fewer expanded clones and increased TCR diversity than the aged group, suggesting age selection. Conclusive comparison of naive and antigen-experienced compartments was prevented by the profiling of bulk unsorted PBMCs.

Library generation was performed with 5' RACE. Sequencing was carried out with an Illumina HiSeq 2500. A second PCR of about 6 to 11 cycles was performed with a sample-barcoded 5' primer and a J-beta primer mix. A unique molecular identifier was introduced onto each TCR beta cDNA molecule by a template-switch 5' adaptor carrying 12 random nucleotides. At least 2.5 million CDR3-containing paired-end reads were obtained from each sample. The Mint cDNA synthesis kit, primed by a TRBC-specific oligonucleotide, was used to synthesize first-strand cDNA from all RNA. Following uracil-DNA glycosylase treatment, all cDNA underwent a first 18-cycle PCR with the universal primers M1SS and BC2_uni_R. In the source study's methods: Normalization of each sample was performed by random selection of 1 million high-quality reads, each carrying a distinct molecular identifier. Reads with shared molecular identifiers were discarded instead of being binned into consensus sequences. CDR3 identification, clonotype clustering and error correction used MiTCR with a Q25 quality threshold and the strictest error-elimination algorithm. Lower-bound total TCR beta diversity was estimated with a nonparametric unseen species model using Euler transformation. The public reads were reanalyzed by TCRdb: fastp trimming at Q25, MiXCR alignment, in-frame beta chains only. Under each unique CDR3 protein, matching rows form one entry showing the most common genes and DNA. For this entry, the V and J calls and clone size follow TCRdb and not the study's own pipeline. The sample table lists a few hundred thousand distinct CDR3 sequences, around a quarter of them with a count of one. The leading ten clones occupy over 3.5% of the sample.

Inclusive of the bounding cysteine and phenylalanine, the CDR3 is 14 residues long. The DNA shown is the 42-base CDR3, in frame from base 1. The germline V gene encodes CDR1 SGHAT and CDR2 FQNNGV. Germline trimming: 5 bases from V, 3 bases from J; junction bases outside gene matches: 3. The donors were roughly 38 Caucasian individuals from Russia, aged roughly 6 to 95 years, who were systemically healthy. Each donor gave about 9.7 milliliters of peripheral blood, drawn into EDTA-treated Vacutainer tubes. Ficoll-Paque density-gradient centrifugation was used to isolate PBMCs, with at least 6 million obtained per sample. Trizol reagent was used to extract total RNA from the PBMCs, yielding at least 5 micrograms per sample. For every donor, an aliquot of PBMCs went through flow cytometry to measure the percentages of naive CD45RAhigh/CD27high T cells. On this clonotype itself: Its recognized antigen is unknown. Nothing much larger sits one base from this clone, and base qualities are not available.

Another study also made use of these data, one on T cells of mothers and their children. As the second study states: Donors were nine systemically healthy Caucasian individuals: three mothers and their six children. cDNA synthesis used all of the extracted RNA, with roughly 1.5 ug of RNA in each 15 ul reaction. In the second PCR, sample barcodes and 2-4 random nucleotides were introduced via the M1S primer. Over 8 million TCR beta CDR3 reads were obtained for each mother, and some 3 million reads were obtained for each child. Thymic selection similarly shapes TCR recombination output in related and unrelated pairs, with minor effect from inherited differences. Normalized repertoire overlap in related mother-child pairs was always slightly higher than in unrelated mother-child pairs, but the difference was never significant. No persistent microchimeric T cell clones were detected, at a sensitivity of 80 to 100 clones per million clonotypes. To look for features that set related mother-child pairs apart from unrelated individuals, the researchers ran deep NGS to compare the TCR beta repertoires of mothers and children. Mothers averaged roughly 40 +/- 4 years of age and children averaged about 12 +/- 4 years. After adapter ligation with NEBNext reagents, the libraries were sequenced on Illumina HiSeq 2000 with 100+100 nt paired-end reads. To prevent cross-contamination, the mother and child libraries were prepared a month apart and were sequenced in separate runs. Each donor had between roughly 450,000 and 2,100,000 distinct TCR beta clonotypes identified. Naive TCR beta clonotypes were estimated from low-frequency clonotypes matched to each donor's FACS-determined naive share, without sorting.

This clonotype was obtained from a boy between 2 and 10 years old in good health. The sequencing sample was made of blood. The chain uses TRBV11-2 and TRBJ2-3; 9 bases in between match TRBD2. The CDR3 corresponds to CASSRGGATDTQYF. The sequence in DNA is TGTGCCAGCAGCCGCGGGGGGGCAACAGATACGCAGTATTTT.